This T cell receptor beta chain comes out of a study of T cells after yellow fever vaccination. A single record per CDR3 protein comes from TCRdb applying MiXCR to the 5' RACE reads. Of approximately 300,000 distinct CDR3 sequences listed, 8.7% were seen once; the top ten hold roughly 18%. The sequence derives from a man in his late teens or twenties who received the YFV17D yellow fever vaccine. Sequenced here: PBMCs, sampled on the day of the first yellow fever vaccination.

DNA of the CDR3: TGTGCCAGCAGCACCCCGAAGGGGGCTCACGAGCAGTACTTC. It is translated as CASSTPKGAHEQYF. V is TRBV7-9 and J is TRBJ2-7; 7 positions agree with TRBD1. With V trimmed by 5 bases and J by 5 bases, 9 bases remained unmatched. The CDR3 is 14 amino acids. Germline values: CDR1 SEHNR, CDR2 FQNEAQ (reference sequence).